Listed below are T cell receptor beta chains from one sample, sequenced in a study of cytotoxic CD8 clonotypes in ibrutinib-treated CLL. The table came from immunoSEQ multiplex PCR; TCRdb's copy has only in-frame clones and leaves some out. The sample comprises some 93,000 clones, 60% to 80% of which are singletons, and around 30% rests with the top ten. Material: PBMCs, obtained after 12 months of ibrutinib treatment. Receptor source: a human donor with chronic lymphocytic leukemia. CDR3s leave out the opening cysteine and the closing phenylalanine or tryptophan.

>TRBV11-1|TRBJ1-6|13
ASSLGDRGHSPLH
>TRBV15|TRBJ1-2|10
ATSRGPSGYT
>TRBV7-8|TRBJ1-4|14
ASSLRQGATNEKLF
>TRBV9|TRBJ2-3|12
ASSVTGDADTQY
>TRBV14|TRBJ2-5|15
ASSQVGRTIHQETQY
>TRBV4-2|TRBJ2-3|11
ASSQEPGNTQY
>TRBV2|TRBJ1-3|10
ASRQEGNTIY
>TRBV18|TRBJ2-7|17
ASSPMGGATGTSRSEQY
>TRBV7-2|TRBJ2-1|13
ASSPGLAAYNEQF
>TRBV27|TRBJ1-1|14
ASSRGGAGINTEAF
>TRBV7-2|TRBJ2-5|13
ASSPTQRLKETQY
>TRBV30|TRBJ1-4|12
AWSRGLIFEKLF
>TRBV7-2|TRBJ1-6|11
ASAGRANSPLH
>TRBV28|TRBJ2-7|10
ASGTLSYEQY
>TRBV18|TRBJ1-3|13
ASSPGLNSGNTIY
>TRBV29-1|TRBJ2-5|11
SARQGIGETQY
>TRBV14|TRBJ1-4|13
ASRISGGPNEKLF
>TRBV5-1|TRBJ2-7|12
ASSLESGGREQY
>TRBV6-6|TRBJ2-7|12
ASSYLAGSYEQY
>TRBV13|TRBJ2-7|10
ASSSVAYEQY
>TRBV6-1|TRBJ1-1|10
ASNLQGNKAF
>TRBV28|TRBJ1-6|13
ASCPSKGRGSPLH
>TRBV7-3|TRBJ1-1|10
ASSHSNTEAF